The clone carrying this T cell receptor (beta chain) was seen many times. The data stem from a study of T cells in Graves' hyperthyroidism and ophthalmopathy. Looking at the study overall: The blood sample was taken at first diagnosis, before treatment began.

Stable disease denoted Graves' hyperthyroidism without ophthalmopathy progression within 18 months. Investigators excluded patients with uncontrolled infection, other autoimmune disease, pregnancy or lactation. Diagnostic assessment was based on clinical symptoms, serum thyroxine and TRAb, thyroid ultrasound and orbital computed tomography. From RNA transcripts, TCR beta CDR3 regions were amplified. A set of HTBI primers served as the primers for a first-round RT-PCR of the TCR CDR3. TCRdb itself ran the multiplex PCR reads through MiXCR, one entry per CDR3 protein. The sample lists 350,000 to 400,000 distinct CDR3 sequences; under 15% were seen once. The CDR3 is made up of 14 amino acids. The germline V and J ends were trimmed by 1 base and 6 bases, with 16 bases remaining between them. From germline, CDR1 is DFQATT and CDR2 SNEGSKA (reference sequence).

Sequenced material: blood. V gene TRBV20-1 combines with J gene TRBJ2-7, with D perhaps TRBD1 (5 bases). This clonotype originated in a woman aged 25 to 39 with Graves' hyperthyroidism. The CDR3 is CSARVGPLGGEQYF. The CDR3 DNA sequence: TGCAGTGCTAGAGTGGGGCCCTTGGGTGGCGAGCAGTACTTC.